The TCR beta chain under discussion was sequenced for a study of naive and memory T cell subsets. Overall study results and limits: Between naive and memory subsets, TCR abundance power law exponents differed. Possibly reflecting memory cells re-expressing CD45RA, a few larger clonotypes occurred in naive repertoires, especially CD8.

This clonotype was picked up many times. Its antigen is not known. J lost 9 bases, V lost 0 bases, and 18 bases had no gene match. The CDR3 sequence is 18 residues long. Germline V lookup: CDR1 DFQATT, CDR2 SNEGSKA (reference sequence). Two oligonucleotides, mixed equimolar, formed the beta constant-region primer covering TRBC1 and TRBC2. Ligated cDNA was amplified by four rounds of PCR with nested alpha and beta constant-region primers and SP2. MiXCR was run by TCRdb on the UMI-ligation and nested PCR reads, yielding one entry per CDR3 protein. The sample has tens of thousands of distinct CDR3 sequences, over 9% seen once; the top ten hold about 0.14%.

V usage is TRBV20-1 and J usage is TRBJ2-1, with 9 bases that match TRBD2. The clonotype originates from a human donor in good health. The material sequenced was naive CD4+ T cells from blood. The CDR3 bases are TGCAGTGCTAGAGATATGGGGACTAGCATAGGAGGGCTCCGTGAGCAGTTCTTC. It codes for CSARDMGTSIGGLREQFF.